Listed here are 6 T cell receptor beta chains from one sample, sequenced in a study of CD8 T cells in ankylosing spondylitis. TCRdb fed the 5' RACE reads into MiXCR, producing one record per CDR3 protein. The table lists about 23,000 distinct CDR3 sequences, 17% of them singletons, with 25% to 30% in the top ten. What was sequenced was blood. All receptors derive from a male donor with ankylosing spondylitis or in good health (not recorded which).

This clonotype was found many times. The chain uses TRBV20-1 and TRBJ2-1; TRBD2 matches 10 bases. The CDR3 is made up of 14 amino acids. V trimming: 6 bases; J trimming: 6 bases; junction bases outside the gene matches: 8. Germline lookup yields CDR1 DFQATT and CDR2 SNEGSKA (reference sequence). CDR3 region: CSARKREGLNEQFF. CDR3 sequence (DNA): TGCAGTGCCCGGAAGCGGGAGGGCCTCAATGAGCAGTTCTTC.

V usage is TRBV20-1 and J usage is TRBJ2-7; TRBD2 aligns across 13 bases. The germline gives CDR1 DFQATT, CDR2 SNEGSKA (reference sequence). The CDR3 loop spans 17 amino acids. V trimming: 6 bases; J trimming: 2 bases; junction bases outside the gene matches: 13. This CDR3 is CSALGGLAGDLPYEQYF. In DNA, the CDR3 is TGCAGTGCCCTAGGTGGACTAGCGGGAGACCTTCCCTACGAGCAGTACTTC.

This chain connects TRBV5-4 to TRBJ1-6; D is possibly TRBD1 (5 bases). The germline CDR1 and CDR2 sequences are SGHNT and YYREEE (reference sequence). V was pared by 2 bases and J by 7 bases, with 13 bases between. There are 15 residues in the CDR3. CDR3 DNA sequence: TGTGCCAGCAGCTTCAAGGCGGGGGACAATTCACCCCTCCACTTT. Protein product: CASSFKAGDNSPLHF.

This clonotype was detected a few times. CDR3 in DNA: TGCAGTGTGGCAAGCACAGATACGCAGTATTTT. Protein product: CSVASTDTQYF. The V gene is TRBV20-1, the J gene TRBJ2-3, with D unresolved. The CDR3 contains 11 residues. CDR1 and CDR2 (germline): DFQATT, SNEGSKA (reference sequence). Trimming pared 7 bases from V and 0 bases from J, leaving 5 bases between.

This clonotype was detected only a few times. The rearrangement uses TRBV20-1 and TRBJ2-7, with D unclear. The CDR3 consists of 11 residues. Per germline, CDR1 DFQATT and CDR2 SNEGSKA (reference sequence). V gave up 6 bases and J gave up 2 bases, with 8 bases separating them. The CDR3 spells CSAPGPYEQYV. DNA of the CDR3: TGCAGTGCCCCGGGCCCCTACGAGCAGTACGTC.

In its sample, this clonotype was seen a few times. The J gene is TRBJ2-4, the V gene TRBV15; 10 bases line up with TRBD1. The germline V gene has CDR1 LNHNV and CDR2 YYDKDF (reference sequence). The CDR3 is 14 amino acids. Trimming cost V 0 bases and J 11 bases; bases outside gene matches: 4. As DNA, the CDR3 is TGTGCCACCAGCAGAGATGGGACAGGGGAGGTTCAGTACTTC. Translation: CATSRDGTGEVQYF.